A single T cell receptor beta chain is shown here with its context. The record originates from a study of cytomegalovirus exposure and HLA in healthy donors. 60 Vbeta and 13 Jbeta primers were used in PCR. Profiling relied on immunoSEQ multiplex PCR, and the TCRdb table lists in-frame clones only, not all of them. The sample has around 97,000 clones. Per the germline V gene, CDR1 is WNHNN and CDR2 is SYGVQD (reference sequence). Trimming pared 4 bases from V and 8 bases from J, leaving 19 bases between. The CDR3 has 15 amino acids. This chain links TRBV10-1 with TRBJ2-3; D may be TRBD2 (6 bases). Sequenced sample: PBMCs. The sequence was obtained from a man in his forties or fifties in good health and CMV-seronegative. The CDR3 loop reads CASSAPGTGLVTQYF. The CDR3, as DNA: TGCGCCAGCAGTGCACCCGGGACGGGACTGGTTACGCAGTATTTT.